The present T cell receptor (beta chain) was sequenced within a study of chemoradiotherapy in HPV16-positive cancers. Concerning this clone: Its antigen is as yet unknown.

Produced via immunoSEQ multiplex PCR; TCRdb's table is partial and in-frame only. The sample shows approximately 12,000 clones, around 89% of them seen only once. Study-wide findings and caveats: Functional assays defining HPV-specific T cells used only a couple of HPV16-positive patients. Candidate HPV-specific clones and E7-related TCR motifs grew in tumor during treatment.

V lost 4 bases, J lost 7 bases, and 12 bases stayed unmatched. Germline assignment: CDR1 SEHNR and CDR2 FQNEAQ (reference sequence). CDR3 size: 16 residues. The sample in question was blood, obtained from a patient who underwent chemoradiotherapy. The V call is TRBV7-9, the J call TRBJ1-4, with TRBD1 matching over 7 bases. The source of this sequence is a human donor with HPV-associated anogenital cancer. CDR3 bases: TGTGCCAGCAGCTCTTCGCTAGGGGGCTTTGGTGAAAAACTGTTTTTT. Its translation: CASSSSLGGFGEKLFF. Using reference TRBV7-9 and TRBJ1-4 for the parts outside the CDR3, the full variable domain is DTGVSQNPRHKITKRGQNVTFRCDPISEHNRLYWYRQTLGQGPEFLTYFQNEAQLEKSRLLSDRFSAERPKGSFSTLEIQRTEQGDSAMYLCASSSSLGGFGEKLFFGSGTQLSVL.